The clone carrying this TCR beta chain was counted between two and nine times. Per germline, CDR1 SGHTA and CDR2 FQGNSA. V shed 1 base and J 2 bases; nucleotides not matched to a gene: 4. This CDR3 is 16 amino acids long. Together with a sample-barcoded 5' primer, a J-beta primer mix was included in a second PCR lasting roughly 7 to 11 cycles. Per sample, CDR3-containing paired-end reads numbered at least 2.5 million. TCRdb recomputed calls from the 5' RACE reads with MiXCR, one row per CDR3 protein. The data show around 800,000 distinct CDR3 sequences, around 42% seen once. Drawing of peripheral blood yielded 7.5 to 10 milliliters from each donor. This record belongs to a study of blood T cells in healthy people across ages.

This receptor was identified in a man aged 55 to 70 in good health. Sequenced sample: blood. The chain employs TRBV7-2 and TRBJ2-7, with 11 bases matching TRBD2. In nucleotides, the CDR3 is TGTGCCAGCAGCTTAGGTCGGACTAGCGGGCCCTACGAGCAGTACTTC. Protein sequence: CASSLGRTSGPYEQYF. The whole variable domain, filled in from reference TRBV7-2 and TRBJ2-7, reads GAGVSQSPSNKVTEKGKDVELRCDPISGHTALYWYRQSLGQGLEFLIYFQGNSAPDKSGLPSDRFSAERTGGSVSTLTIQRTQQEDSAVYLCASSLGRTSGPYEQYFGPGTRLTVT.